The 17 T cell receptor beta chains in this list originate from one sample, sequenced in a study of shared clonotypes between healthy human individuals. Some clones are missing from TCRdb's copy, which holds only in-frame ones; the method was immunoSEQ multiplex PCR. The profile covers 800,000 to 1,200,000 clones, with around 82% appearing a single time and approximately 0.5% taken by the ten largest. Sequencing was done on a sample of memory CD4+ T cells from PBMCs. The subset: CD45RA-negative fraction. The receptors derive from a man in his late teens or twenties in good health. Some clones in this sample may be carry-over from other donors' samples.

This clone was counted a single time. At the DNA level, this CDR3 is encoded by other sequences in the same sample as well. The chain is built from TRBV2 and TRBJ1-2; the match to TRBD1 covers 9 bases. The CDR3 contains 14 residues. CDR1 is SNHLY, CDR2 FYNNEI, per germline. Germline trimming cut 6 bases from V and 1 base from J; bases unmatched to any gene: 3. The CDR3 DNA reads TGTGCCAGCAGACAGGGGGCCGGTAACTATGGCTACACCTTC. Protein: CASRQGAGNYGYTF.

The rearrangement joins TRBV12-2 to TRBJ1-4. TRBV12-2 is reported as a pseudogene. The CDR3 loop spans 11 amino acids. The CDR3 region has the DNA TGTGCAAGTCGCCCGCGTTCTGGGGTGTTTTTT. It specifies CASRPRSGVFF.

As concerns this clone: With a much larger clone just one base away, this may be a read error. The chain carries TRBV28 and TRBJ1-5, with 7 bases matching TRBD1. Looked up from germline, CDR1 is MDHEN and CDR2 is SYDVKM. The CDR3 totals 13 residues. The junction had 1 base not matched to a gene; V was cut back by 6 bases and J by 2 bases. CDR3 protein: CASSGTGNQPQHF. CDR3 DNA sequence: TGTGCCAGCAGCGGGACAGGCAATCAGCCCCAGCATTTT. Variable domain in full (rest from reference TRBV28 and TRBJ1-5): DVKVTQSSRYLVKRTGEKVFLECVQDMDHENMFWYRQDPGLGLRLIYFSYDVKMKEKGDIPEGYSVSREKKERFSLILESASTNQTSMYLCASSGTGNQPQHFGDGTRLSIL.

The CDR3 sequence is CATSFRDEQYF. The CDR3 coding sequence is TGCGCCACCTCCTTTCGGGACGAGCAGTACTTC. The chain joins TRBV23-1 to TRBJ2-7; D gene uncertain. TRBV23-1 carries the ORF label, with uncertain function. The CDR3 is 11 residues long. Trimming removed 10 bases from V and 5 bases from J, with 12 bases in between.

For this clone: At the DNA level, this CDR3 is encoded by other sequences in the same sample as well. The chain links TRBV5-4 to TRBJ1-1; D not resolved. CDR1 SGHNT and CDR2 YYREEE come from the germline V gene (reference sequence). The CDR3 runs 13 residues. The V end was cut by 0 bases, the J end by 1 base, with 4 bases between. CDR3 loop: CASSLGSNTEAFF. CDR3 nucleotides: TGTGCCAGCAGCTTGGGGTCGAACACTGAAGCTTTCTTT.

This clone has only a few counts. This rearrangement joins TRBV5-5 to TRBJ2-7, with D perhaps being TRBD1 or TRBD2 (5 bases each). The CDR3 sequence is 20 residues long. CDR1 is SGHKS, CDR2 YYEKEE, per germline (reference sequence). V gave up 1 base and J gave up 0 bases, with 26 bases separating them. CDR3 DNA: TGTGCCAGCAGCTTGACCGGACGGTTGGGGGACCTTCCTCCCTCCTACGAGCAGTACTTC. Translation gives CASSLTGRLGDLPPSYEQYF.

Only one count was recorded for this clone. The rearrangement joins TRBV7-8 to TRBJ2-5, with D perhaps assigned TRBD1 or TRBD2 (5 bases each). CDR1 is SGHVS and CDR2 is FQNEAQ in the germline V gene. V lost 2 bases and J 4 bases, leaving 17 bases between the germline ends. There are 16 residues in the CDR3. The CDR3 protein is CASSLRSAGAVETQYF. The DNA for the CDR3 is TGTGCCAGCAGCTTACGGTCGGCCGGGGCCGTAGAGACCCAGTACTTC.

V and J are TRBV5-6 and TRBJ2-7, with 9 nucleotides matching TRBD1. V dropped 0 bases and J dropped 2; count of bases not matched to a gene: 6. Germline V CDR1 and CDR2: SGHDT, YYEEEE. This CDR3 is 16 amino acids long. CDR3 bases: TGTGCCAGCAGCTTGGACCCGGGACAGGGTGCCTACGAGCAGTACTTC. Translated: CASSLDPGQGAYEQYF.

This chain uses TRBV15 with TRBJ1-2; D remains unclear. Deletions cut 0 bases from V and 2 bases from J, with 7 bases between. The CDR3 has 14 amino acids. Germline V lookup: CDR1 LNHNV, CDR2 YYDKDF (reference sequence). The CDR3 sequence is CATSRDGRNYGYTF. The CDR3, as DNA: TGTGCCACCAGCAGAGATGGCAGGAACTATGGCTACACCTTC.

This clone was counted a few times. The rearrangement joins TRBV28 to TRBJ2-6; D is ambiguous. Trimming pared 5 bases from V and 13 bases from J, leaving 21 bases between. Germline loops: CDR1 MDHEN, CDR2 SYDVKM. There are 15 residues in the CDR3. The CDR3: CASSSTSAMFRVLTF. The CDR3 region has the DNA TGTGCCAGCAGTAGCACGAGTGCTATGTTTAGGGTCCTGACTTTC.

The chain combines TRBV6-1 with TRBJ1-2, with 9 bases identical to TRBD1. Germline V gene data show CDR1 as MNHNS and CDR2 as SASEGT. With 4 bases clipped from V and 6 bases from J, the junction kept 3 bases outside the gene matches. CDR3 length equals 13 residues. CDR3 sequence reads: CASSGRDRDGYTF. CDR3 sequence (DNA): TGTGCCAGCAGTGGCAGGGACAGGGATGGCTACACCTTC.

The chain joins TRBV2 to TRBJ2-7; 10 bases agree with TRBD1. Unmatched junction bases numbered 5, after V lost 7 bases and J lost 5 bases. Germline V gives CDR1 SNHLY, CDR2 FYNNEI. The CDR3 runs 13 residues. CDR3 DNA: TGTGCCAGCACCGGACAGGGGGGCAACGAGCAGTACTTC. Protein product: CASTGQGGNEQYF. The full variable domain, with the rest looked up from reference TRBV2 and TRBJ2-7, is EPEVTQTPSHQVTQMGQEVILRCVPISNHLYFYWYRQILGQKVEFLVSFYNNEISEKSEIFDDQFSVERPDGSNFTLKIRSTKLEDSAMYFCASTGQGGNEQYFGPGTRLTVT.

The chain combines TRBV10-1 with TRBJ1-2, with 8 bases that match TRBD1. The V gene end was trimmed by 9 bases and the J gene end by 3 bases; junction bases not matched to a gene: 9. Germline V gene sequence: CDR1 WNHNN, CDR2 SYGVQD (reference sequence). The CDR3 length is 14 residues. This CDR3 is CARGTGTDYYGYTF. CDR3 DNA sequence: TGCGCCAGGGGGACAGGCACGGATTACTATGGCTACACCTTC.

The chain carries TRBV28 and TRBJ1-6; no definite D call. With 4 bases removed from V and 14 bases from J, the gap between germline ends came to 9 bases. Germline loops: CDR1 MDHEN, CDR2 SYDVKM. The CDR3 spans 11 residues. This chain's CDR3 is CASSSAVSLHF. The CDR3 bases are TGTGCCAGCAGTTCGGCCGTCTCCCTCCACTTT.

The chain uses TRBV5-1 and TRBJ2-7; D unclear. Germline V gene lookup returns CDR1 SGHRS and CDR2 YFSETQ. The CDR3 length is 12 residues. The ends were cut back, 3 bases at V and 4 bases at J, with 8 bases in the middle. The CDR3 here is CASSSGDYEQYF. The CDR3 DNA sequence: TGCGCCAGCAGCTCAGGAGATTACGAGCAGTACTTC.

This clone occurred a few times. The CDR3 coding sequence is TGCGCCAGCCGGGATTACGCTGAAGCTTTCTTT. Residues: CASRDYAEAFF. The rearrangement uses TRBV10-2 and TRBJ1-1; D ambiguous. Germline V gene sequence: CDR1 WSHSY, CDR2 SAAADI. The CDR3 has 11 residues. V was shortened by 8 bases and J by 6 bases, with 10 bases between the two germline ends.

J is TRBJ2-7 and V is TRBV5-5; D remains ambiguous. There are 11 residues in the CDR3. Germline V CDR1 and CDR2: SGHKS, YYEKEE (reference sequence). V lost 1 base and J 5 bases, leaving 4 bases between the germline ends. CDR3 loop: CASSLYDEQYF. For the CDR3, the DNA is TGTGCCAGCAGCTTGTATGACGAGCAGTACTTC.